This T cell receptor (beta chain) was captured in a study of blood T cell repertoires in COVID-19. This clone has just one count. Generated by immunoSEQ multiplex PCR, the TCRdb table keeps only in-frame clones and is missing some. The repertoire includes over 300,000 clones, roughly 86% of them detected once, and roughly 1.6% sits in the top ten. V lost 5 bases, J lost 0 bases, and 11 bases lay in between. The CDR3 consists of 14 residues. Germline CDR1 reads LNHDA; CDR2 reads SQIVND (reference sequence). The chain uses TRBV19 and TRBJ2-7, with D unclear. Sample: peripheral blood. The sequence derives from a woman in her forties or fifties with acute or convalescent COVID-19. In DNA form, the CDR3 reads TGTGCCAGTAGTGCCGCGTACAGCTCCTACGAGCAGTACTTC. As protein: CASSAAYSSYEQYF.